The present T cell receptor (beta chain) was sequenced within a study of blood T cell repertoires in COVID-19. TCRdb's table, derived via immunoSEQ multiplex PCR, lists solely in-frame clones and lacks some. The sample yields about 120,000 clones, almost 90% seen once. This clonotype originated in a woman aged 50 to 65 with active or convalescent COVID-19. The sequenced material came from peripheral blood.

The CDR3 is CSVEGVGGPGDTQYF. In nucleotides, the CDR3 is TGCAGCGTTGAAGGGGTCGGGGGACCGGGGGATACGCAGTATTTT. The V and J genes are TRBV29-1 and TRBJ2-3, with a tentative D call TRBD2 (6 bases). CDR1 and CDR2 from the germline V gene are SQVTM and ANQGSEA. V was cut by 1 base and J by 6 bases, with 17 bases left in between. The CDR3 is 15 amino acids.